Each of the 15 T cell receptor beta chains below was sequenced from the same sample in a study of blood T cell repertoires in COVID-19. Here immunoSEQ multiplex PCR was the method, and the copy in TCRdb shows in-frame clones only, minus some. The data show roughly 330,000 clones, around 89% seen once. Sequenced: peripheral blood. The receptors come from a man between 18 and 29 years old who had recovered from COVID-19.

The chain links TRBV3-1 (or the pseudogene TRBV3-2) to TRBJ2-5, with 10 bases aligning to TRBD2. The CDR3 consists of 15 residues. J lost 5 bases, V lost 5 bases, and 8 bases had no gene match. Germline CDR1 reads LGHDT; CDR2 reads YNNKEL (reference sequence). CDR3 nucleotides: TGTGCCAGCAGCACGAGCGGGGGGGGAGTCGAGACCCAGTACTTC. This sequence encodes CASSTSGGGVETQYF.

The V and J genes are TRBV5-1 and TRBJ1-1; 9 positions agree with TRBD1. The CDR3 has 13 amino acids. Trimming at V came to 4 bases and at J to 7 bases, leaving 5 bases not matched to a gene. CDR1 is SGHRS and CDR2 is YFSETQ in the germline V gene. CDR3 sequence reads: CASSPGTGLEAFF. DNA of the CDR3: TGCGCCAGCAGCCCCGGGACAGGGCTTGAAGCTTTCTTT.

This chain links TRBV18 with TRBJ2-1; TRBD2 is a possible D gene (5 bases). Germline lookup yields CDR1 KGHSH and CDR2 LQKENI. This CDR3 comprises 17 residues. Trimming cost V 3 bases and J 0 bases, with 15 bases left between them. CDR3 region: CASSPKTPSLSYNEQFF. The CDR3, as DNA: TGTGCCAGCTCACCCAAAACGCCTAGCCTCTCCTACAATGAGCAGTTCTTC.

The chain has TRBV19 and TRBJ2-7; D perhaps matches TRBD1 (5 bases). V dropped 4 bases and J dropped 2 bases, with 9 bases sitting between them. The CDR3 loop spans 13 amino acids. CDR1 and CDR2 from the germline V gene are LNHDA and SQIVND (reference sequence). The CDR3 coding sequence is TGTGCCAGTAGTAGGGGCCGTACCTACGAGCAGTACTTC. Residues: CASSRGRTYEQYF.

The chain has TRBV3-1 (or the pseudogene TRBV3-2) and TRBJ1-1; D is unclear. The ends were cut back, 4 bases at V and 4 bases at J, with 16 bases in the middle. CDR3 length: 15 residues. Germline CDR1 LGHDT, CDR2 YNNKEL (reference sequence). In nucleotides, the CDR3 is TGTGCCAGCAGCCCGTTGCACAGTGGGCGCACTGAAGCTTTCTTT. This gives the protein CASSPLHSGRTEAFF.

The rearrangement links TRBV4-1 to TRBJ1-1; possible D gene TRBD1, 5 bases. The CDR3 consists of 15 residues. Trimming took off 0 bases at V and 1 base at J, with 9 bases between the two ends. CDR1 and CDR2 from the germline V gene are MGHRA and YSYEKL. CDR3 nucleotides: TGCGCCAGCAGCCAAGATCGGGGGGAGAACACTGAAGCTTTCTTT. Its translation is CASSQDRGENTEAFF.

This rearrangement joins TRBV29-1 to TRBJ2-3, with 10 bases fitting TRBD1. V was clipped by 6 bases and J by 5 bases; unmatched bases: 5. Germline assignment: CDR1 SQVTM and CDR2 ANQGSEA. This CDR3 is built from 13 residues. The CDR3 sequence is CSVRTGGQDTQYF. The DNA for the CDR3 is TGCAGCGTGCGGACAGGGGGGCAAGATACGCAGTATTTT.

V gene TRBV5-1 combines with J gene TRBJ2-3; TRBD2 might be the D (5 bases). The CDR3 sequence is 15 residues long. The V gene lost 2 bases and the J gene lost 5 bases, with 15 bases spanning the gap. CDR1 is SGHRS, CDR2 YFSETQ, per germline. CDR3 region: CASSFLLAGGDTQYF. CDR3 nucleotide sequence: TGCGCCAGCAGCTTCCTGCTAGCCGGAGGAGATACGCAGTATTTT.

This clone has a single count. The rearrangement uses TRBV6-2 or TRBV6-3 and TRBJ2-7; TRBD1 is a possible D gene (6 bases). V dropped 2 bases and J dropped 3 bases, with 11 bases sitting between them. There are 14 residues in the CDR3. Germline CDR1 and CDR2: MNHEY and SVGEGT. Here the CDR3 reads CASSYGPGDYEQYF. The CDR3, as DNA: TGTGCCAGCAGTTACGGGCCAGGGGACTACGAGCAGTACTTC.

This clone showed up just once. The chain links TRBV15 to TRBJ2-7; 16 positions agree with TRBD2. With V trimmed by 0 bases and J by 6 bases, 5 bases remained unmatched. The CDR3 has 17 residues. Germline CDR1 and CDR2: LNHNV and YYDKDF (reference sequence). The CDR3 is CATSRDGTSGRAGEQYF. The CDR3, as DNA: TGTGCCACCAGCAGAGATGGGACTAGCGGGAGGGCCGGCGAGCAGTACTTC.

V usage is TRBV5-1 and J usage is TRBJ1-4, with 10 nucleotides matching TRBD1. CDR1 and CDR2 (germline): SGHRS, YFSETQ. V lost 4 bases, J lost 7 bases, and 7 bases stayed unmatched. The CDR3 sequence is 15 residues long. This CDR3 is CASSETGGESEKLFF. CDR3 nucleotide sequence: TGCGCCAGCAGCGAGACAGGGGGCGAGAGTGAAAAACTGTTTTTT.

The V call is TRBV3-1 (or the pseudogene TRBV3-2), the J call TRBJ1-1; tentative D call: TRBD1 (6 bases). The CDR3 is 15 amino acids. CDR1 and CDR2 from the germline V gene are LGHDT and YNNKEL (reference sequence). The ends were cut back, 2 bases at V and 1 base at J, with 11 bases in the middle. The CDR3: CASSQQGHQNTEAFF. In nucleotides, the CDR3 is TGTGCCAGCAGCCAACAGGGACATCAGAACACTGAAGCTTTCTTT.

This clone showed up just once. The chain joins TRBV29-1 to TRBJ2-7; possible D gene TRBD2, 6 bases. CDR3 length equals 15 residues. V dropped 5 bases and J dropped 0 bases, with 17 bases sitting between them. Germline V gene sequence: CDR1 SQVTM, CDR2 ANQGSEA. CDR3 sequence: CSVFSLGRRSYEQYF. The DNA for the CDR3 is TGCAGCGTTTTTTCCTTGGGGAGGCGCTCCTACGAGCAGTACTTC.

The J gene is TRBJ1-2, the V gene TRBV7-2; the match to TRBD1 covers 7 bases. The germline V gene encodes CDR1 SGHTA and CDR2 FQGNSA. V dropped 8 bases and J dropped 7; count of bases not matched to a gene: 4. CDR3 length: 11 residues. The CDR3 DNA reads TGTGCCAGCGGGAACAGGGGTGGCTACACCTTC. This sequence encodes CASGNRGGYTF.

The V gene is TRBV5-1, the J gene TRBJ2-7; 10 nucleotides line up with TRBD2. Losses at the gene ends were 4 bases for V and 4 bases for J; bases not matched to a gene: 8. In germline, CDR1 is SGHRS, CDR2 YFSETQ. The CDR3 consists of 15 residues. The CDR3 region is CASSPTTSGVYEQYF. CDR3 nucleotides: TGCGCCAGCAGCCCAACCACTAGCGGGGTATACGAGCAGTACTTC.